Each of the 31 T cell receptor beta chains below was sequenced from the same sample in a study of beta chain features in type 1 diabetes. Regarding the study as a whole: Across all four CD4+ subsets, people with type 1 diabetes showed modestly shorter TCRB CDR3s.

No antigen is known for these receptors. Every bit of the isolated RNA underwent reverse transcription, so sequencing read expressed TCRB transcripts. Produced via immunoSEQ multiplex PCR; TCRdb's table is partial and in-frame only. The table includes 300,000 to 350,000 clones, approximately 15% detected once. Sample: naive CD4+ T cells from blood. These TCRs come from a young woman with type 1 diabetes.

The gene calls are TRBV11-3 and TRBJ1-3; maybe TRBD1 (5 bases). The CDR3 spans 14 residues. The germline gives CDR1 SGHNT, CDR2 YENEEA. V was cut by 5 bases and J by 0 bases, with 8 bases left in between. The CDR3 protein is CASSLQGSGNTIYF. CDR3 nucleotide sequence: TGTGCCAGCAGCCTCCAGGGCTCTGGAAACACCATATATTTT.

This clone was counted a few times. The chain has TRBV27 and TRBJ1-2; 10 bases line up with TRBD1. The V and J ends lost 5 bases and 2 bases, in that order; junction bases with no gene match: 8. The CDR3 loop spans 16 amino acids. Per the germline V gene, CDR1 is MNHEY and CDR2 is SMNVEV (reference sequence). The CDR3 DNA follows: TGTGCCAGCAGTGCGGGACAGGGGACCCCCAACTATGGCTACACCTTC. Protein product: CASSAGQGTPNYGYTF.

The V and J genes are TRBV21-1 and TRBJ2-7; TRBD1 is the table's D call and was not checked against the DNA. TRBV21-1 is a pseudogene. The CDR3 totals 15 residues. The CDR3 region has the DNA TGTGCCAGCAGAATCGAGGGGGCGCGGTCTTACGAGCAGTACGTC. Protein sequence: CASRIEGARSYEQYV.

There are a few counts of this clone. This sequence joins TRBV7-3 and TRBJ2-2, with TRBD1 identical over 7 bases. The germline gives CDR1 SGHTA, CDR2 FQGTGA. CDR3 size: 16 residues. The V gene end was trimmed by 5 bases and the J gene end by 3 bases; junction bases not matched to a gene: 9. CDR3: CASSRGQAPYTGELFF. CDR3 DNA sequence: TGTGCCAGCAGCCGCGGACAGGCCCCATACACCGGGGAGCTGTTTTTT.

This clone was picked up a small number of times. This chain connects TRBV7-2 to TRBJ2-1; tentatively, D is TRBD2 (6 bases). Trimming took off 11 bases at V and 4 bases at J, with 18 bases between the two ends. This CDR3 region has 14 residues. Germline CDR1 is SGHTA and CDR2 is FQGNSA. CDR3 protein: CASAGNLRYNEQFF. CDR3 DNA sequence: TGTGCCTCGGCGGGGAATTTGAGGTACAATGAGCAGTTCTTC.

This chain links TRBV29-1 with TRBJ1-1; D perhaps matches TRBD1 (6 bases). V dropped 3 bases and J dropped 1 base, with 9 bases sitting between them. CDR3 length: 13 residues. Germline assignment: CDR1 SQVTM and CDR2 ANQGSEA. The CDR3 sequence is CSVEGHQNTEAFF. The DNA for the CDR3 is TGCAGCGTTGAGGGACACCAGAACACTGAAGCTTTCTTT.

The chain has TRBV29-1 and TRBJ2-7, with TRBD2 matching over 9 bases. Per germline, CDR1 SQVTM and CDR2 ANQGSEA. J lost 4 bases, V lost 7 bases, and 14 bases had no gene match. The CDR3 spans 15 residues. The CDR3 region has the DNA TGCAGCGCCGCGCGCGGGAGGGACGCACTATACGAGCAGTACTTC. This sequence encodes CSAARGRDALYEQYF.

V is TRBV28 and J is TRBJ2-6, with D possibly being TRBD1 (6 bases). This CDR3 contains 15 residues. The V and J ends lost 6 bases and 0 bases respectively, with 9 bases between them. Germline CDR1 reads MDHEN; CDR2 reads SYDVKM. The CDR3 reads CASRRTVSGANVLTF. For the CDR3, the DNA is TGTGCCAGCAGGCGGACAGTCTCTGGGGCCAACGTCCTGACTTTC.

DNA of the CDR3: TGCAGCGTTGAATCACGGACAGGGGGTGAGGCCGGGGAGCTGTTTTTT. Protein product: CSVESRTGGEAGELFF. This sequence joins TRBV29-1 and TRBJ2-2; 10 bases align to TRBD1. The ends lost 2 bases at V and 6 bases at J; junction bases unmatched: 9. This CDR3 spans 16 amino acids. Germline lookup yields CDR1 SQVTM and CDR2 ANQGSEA.

This clone was seen a few times. The chain joins TRBV28 to TRBJ1-5; D ambiguous. V shed 5 bases and J shed 11 bases, with 16 bases lying between them. In germline, CDR1 is MDHEN, CDR2 SYDVKM. The CDR3 sequence is 13 residues long. The chain's CDR3 is CASSPGTGEAQHF. The CDR3 DNA reads as TGTGCCAGCAGTCCCGGTACCGGTGAAGCCCAGCATTTT.

This chain uses TRBV11-2 with TRBJ2-7; 11 bases line up with TRBD1. Germline V gene data show CDR1 as SGHAT and CDR2 as FQNNGV. The CDR3 is made up of 14 amino acids. Trimming removed 5 bases from V and 6 bases from J; junction bases left unmatched: 6. The CDR3 loop reads CASSHRDRGAEQYF. For the CDR3, the DNA is TGTGCCAGCAGCCACCGGGACAGGGGGGCCGAGCAGTACTTC.

DNA of the CDR3: TGTGCCACCAGCATAGCCCCTCAAGAGACCCAGTACTTC. It specifies CATSIAPQETQYF. This chain uses TRBV15 with TRBJ2-5; no clear D gene. Germline V gene lookup returns CDR1 LNHNV and CDR2 YYDKDF (reference sequence). The CDR3 loop spans 13 amino acids. Trimming stripped 4 bases from V and 2 bases from J, with 8 bases between. The full variable domain, completed using reference TRBV15 and TRBJ2-5, is DAMVIQNPRYQVTQFGKPVTLSCSQTLNHNVMYWYQQKSSQAPKLLFHYYDKDFNNEADTPDNFQSRRPNTSFCFLDIRSPGLGDTAMYLCATSIAPQETQYFGPGTRLLVL.

This clone turned up a few times. The V call is TRBV9, the J call TRBJ2-3; 12 positions agree with TRBD2. V lost 0 bases to trimming and J lost 5 bases; unmatched junction nucleotides: 1. The CDR3 is made up of 15 amino acids. Per germline, CDR1 SGDLS and CDR2 YYNGEE. CDR3 sequence reads: CASSVVGLAGDTQYF. CDR3 nucleotide sequence: TGTGCCAGCAGCGTAGTGGGACTAGCGGGAGATACGCAGTATTTT.

This clone was seen more than once but under ten times. This rearrangement joins TRBV19 to TRBJ2-3, with TRBD2 identical over 7 bases. J was trimmed by 1 base and V by 7 bases; bases with no gene match: 11. Germline values: CDR1 LNHDA, CDR2 SQIVND (reference sequence). The CDR3 totals 16 residues. The CDR3 protein is CASTQYALAGTDTQYF. CDR3 DNA sequence: TGTGCCAGTACCCAATACGCTCTAGCGGGCACAGATACGCAGTATTTT.

This clone was counted a few times. The gene calls are TRBV30 and TRBJ1-4, with D perhaps matching TRBD1 (5 bases). The CDR3 runs 13 residues. The V end lost 4 bases, the J end lost 5 bases, and 11 bases lay between the germline ends. The germline gives CDR1 GTSNPN, CDR2 SVGIG (reference sequence). The chain's CDR3 is CAWTAQANEKLFF. The CDR3 region has the DNA TGTGCCTGGACTGCACAGGCGAATGAAAAACTGTTTTTT.

The chain uses TRBV5-1 and TRBJ2-2; 7 bases map to TRBD1. Germline V lookup: CDR1 SGHRS, CDR2 YFSETQ. The J segment lost 3 bases and the V segment lost 4 bases, leaving 6 bases of the junction unmatched. The CDR3 extends over 15 amino acids. In DNA form, the CDR3 reads TGCGCCAGCAGCCGTGGGGACAGCGACACCGGGGAGCTGTTTTTT. Encoded protein: CASSRGDSDTGELFF.

This clone has more than one count but fewer than ten. The genes are TRBV7-2 and TRBJ2-1; 10 bases match TRBD2. The CDR3 extends over 16 amino acids. CDR1 SGHTA and CDR2 FQGNSA come from the germline V gene. The junction had 13 bases not matched to a gene; V was cut back by 5 bases and J by 9 bases. The CDR3 DNA is TGTGCCAGCAGCCCCCGGGGAGCGGGAGGGCCTAGTGAGCAGTTCTTC. It codes for CASSPRGAGGPSEQFF.

The J gene is TRBJ2-1, the V gene TRBV5-1; 12 bases fit TRBD2. The V segment lost 4 bases and the J segment 3 bases; nucleotides outside the gene matches: 2. The length of the CDR3 is 15 residues. Per the germline V gene, CDR1 is SGHRS and CDR2 is YFSETQ. In DNA form, the CDR3 reads TGCGCCAGCAGCGTGGGACTAGCGGGCTACAATGAGCAGTTCTTC. Residues: CASSVGLAGYNEQFF.

V gene TRBV7-8 combines with J gene TRBJ2-5; possibly TRBD1 for D (5 bases). Trimming left V 5 bases short and J 1 base short, with 14 bases between. The length of the CDR3 is 15 residues. In germline, CDR1 is SGHVS, CDR2 FQNEAQ. This CDR3 is CASSRGQGSQETQYF. The CDR3, as DNA: TGTGCCAGCAGCCGAGGTCAGGGCTCCCAAGAGACCCAGTACTTC. The variable domain in full, completed from reference TRBV7-8 and TRBJ2-5, reads GAGVSQSPRYKVAKRGQDVALRCDPISGHVSLFWYQQALGQGPEFLTYFQNEAQLDKSGLPSDRFFAERPEGSVSTLKIQRTQQEDSAVYLCASSRGQGSQETQYFGPGTRLLVL.

V is TRBV7-9 and J is TRBJ2-7, with a tentative D call TRBD1 (5 bases). This CDR3 spans 13 amino acids. Trimming took 1 base from V and 1 from J, leaving 5 bases between them. The germline gives CDR1 SEHNR, CDR2 FQNEAQ (reference sequence). The CDR3 here is CASSLDRSYEQYF. Written as DNA, the CDR3 is TGTGCCAGCAGCTTAGACAGGTCCTACGAGCAGTACTTC.

This clone was counted only a few times. The V and J genes are TRBV28 and TRBJ2-5; tentatively, D is TRBD1 (6 bases). Trimming stripped 6 bases from V and 0 bases from J, with 29 bases between. Per the germline V gene, CDR1 is MDHEN and CDR2 is SYDVKM. This CDR3 has 20 residues. In DNA form, the CDR3 reads TGTGCCAGCAGCCCACTCATTCACAGGGTTCGACCCTTGTACCAAGAGACCCAGTACTTC. Protein sequence: CASSPLIHRVRPLYQETQYF.

This clone was counted a few times. The V call is TRBV30, the J call TRBJ1-5; TRBD1 aligns across 8 bases. The CDR3 is made up of 14 amino acids. Germline loops: CDR1 GTSNPN, CDR2 SVGIG (reference sequence). Germline trimming cut 3 bases from V and 6 bases from J; bases unmatched to any gene: 7. CDR3 region: CAWSGQGVFQPQHF. Here the CDR3 DNA reads TGTGCCTGGAGCGGACAGGGCGTCTTTCAGCCCCAGCATTTT.

The chain joins TRBV2 to TRBJ2-7; a possible D gene is TRBD1 (6 bases). V lost 7 bases to trimming and J lost 7 bases, with 17 bases between them. This CDR3 has 13 amino acids. CDR1 and CDR2 (germline): SNHLY, FYNNEI. CDR3: CASTTGQLLEQYF. The CDR3 DNA follows: TGTGCCAGCACCACCGGACAGCTTCTAGAGCAGTACTTC.

V is TRBV19 and J is TRBJ2-5; 8 nucleotides align to TRBD1. The CDR3 contains 18 residues. J lost 1 base, V lost 5 bases, and 15 bases had no gene match. The germline V gene encodes CDR1 LNHDA and CDR2 SQIVND (reference sequence). CDR3 bases: TGTGCCAGTAGTCCCCCTCCGGGACAGGCGCGGGCCCAAGAGACCCAGTACTTC. This encodes CASSPPPGQARAQETQYF.

The chain is built from TRBV11-2 and TRBJ2-4, with D tentatively TRBD1 (5 bases). CDR1 is SGHAT, CDR2 FQNNGV, per germline. The CDR3 length is 16 residues. The ends were cut back, 1 base at V and 3 bases at J, with 13 bases in the middle. The CDR3 here is CASSLGNRLGKNIQYF. The DNA for the CDR3 is TGTGCCAGCAGCTTAGGGAACAGGCTGGGCAAAAACATTCAGTACTTC.

The rearrangement joins TRBV27 to TRBJ2-1, with D perhaps matching TRBD2 (6 bases). Germline V CDR1 and CDR2: MNHEY, SMNVEV (reference sequence). This CDR3 is built from 13 residues. The V and J ends lost 7 bases and 8 bases respectively, with 15 bases between them. CDR3: CASTPGLGDEQFF. DNA of the CDR3: TGTGCCAGCACCCCGGGACTCGGGGATGAGCAGTTCTTC.

This clone was seen a few times. The rearrangement uses TRBV9 and TRBJ1-2; D gene uncertain. This CDR3 is 15 amino acids long. Germline V gene data show CDR1 as SGDLS and CDR2 as YYNGEE. V was clipped by 4 bases and J by 4 bases, with 17 bases between them. The CDR3 here is CASSPTPDNTYGYTF. The DNA for the CDR3 is TGTGCCAGCAGCCCAACTCCCGATAATACCTATGGCTACACCTTC.

This clone came up a few times. The chain uses TRBV7-9 and TRBJ2-7; 8 bases agree with TRBD1. Germline V CDR1 and CDR2: SEHNR, FQNEAQ (reference sequence). The CDR3 sequence is 13 residues long. J gave up 7 bases and V 6 bases, and 8 bases lay outside the gene matches. CDR3 nucleotide sequence: TGTGCCAGCAGGATGCAGGGGGCAGGGGAGCAGTACGTC. This sequence encodes CASRMQGAGEQYV.

The count of this clone is one. The J gene is TRBJ1-2, the V gene TRBV9; a weak D match, TRBD1 (5 bases). V lost 0 bases and J 3 bases, leaving 9 bases between the germline ends. CDR1 is SGDLS and CDR2 is YYNGEE in the germline V gene. The CDR3 is 14 amino acids. The CDR3 sequence: CASSVGAGYYGYTF. CDR3 DNA: TGTGCCAGCAGCGTAGGTGCAGGGTACTATGGCTACACCTTC. The full variable domain, completed using reference TRBV9 and TRBJ1-2, is DSGVTQTPKHLITATGQRVTLRCSPRSGDLSVYWYQQSLDQGLQFLIQYYNGEERAKGNILERFSAQQFPDLHSELNLSSLELGDSALYFCASSVGAGYYGYTFGSGTRLTVV.

This clone was counted a few times. The chain carries TRBV5-4 and TRBJ2-3; D may be TRBD1 (5 bases). The CDR3 is 14 residues long. From germline, CDR1 is SGHNT and CDR2 YYREEE (reference sequence). The V end lost 0 bases, the J end lost 6 bases, and 11 bases lay between the germline ends. CDR3 loop: CASSLDAGIDTQYF. Written as DNA, the CDR3 is TGTGCCAGCAGCTTGGATGCAGGGATCGATACGCAGTATTTT.

The V and J genes are TRBV10-3 and TRBJ2-7; 7 bases agree with TRBD2. The germline CDR1 and CDR2 sequences are ENHRY and SYGVKD. V lost 6 bases to trimming and J lost 2 bases; unmatched junction nucleotides: 10. CDR3 length equals 15 residues. The CDR3 DNA is TGTGCCATCAGCCCCCGGGCTAGCGGTGCCTACGAGCAGTACGTC. Translation gives CAISPRASGAYEQYV.